One T cell receptor beta chain is described in this entry. This entry belongs to a study of T-cell reconstitution after alpha-beta-depleted transplantation in children. V was pared by 3 bases and J by 6 bases, with 12 bases between. The germline CDR1 and CDR2 sequences are SGHDN and FVKESK. CDR3 length: 14 residues. Using unique molecular identifiers, the investigators prepared the TCRbeta library. One entry per CDR3 protein, called by TCRdb with MiXCR from the PCR reads. The sample holds fewer than 1 million distinct CDR3 sequences, approximately 15% seen once. The source material was PBMCs, mostly from graft donor cells, sampled 360 days after TCRalphabeta/CD19-depleted stem cell transplant. This TCR came from a male patient younger than 18 who had a stem cell transplant for acute lymphoblastic leukemia, so the T cells may come from the graft donor. The J gene is TRBJ2-1, the V gene TRBV14; no firm D call. Written as DNA, the CDR3 is TGTGCCAGCAGCCATCCCCCCGGTAGCAATGAGCAGTTCTTC. Translated, it gives CASSHPPGSNEQFF.